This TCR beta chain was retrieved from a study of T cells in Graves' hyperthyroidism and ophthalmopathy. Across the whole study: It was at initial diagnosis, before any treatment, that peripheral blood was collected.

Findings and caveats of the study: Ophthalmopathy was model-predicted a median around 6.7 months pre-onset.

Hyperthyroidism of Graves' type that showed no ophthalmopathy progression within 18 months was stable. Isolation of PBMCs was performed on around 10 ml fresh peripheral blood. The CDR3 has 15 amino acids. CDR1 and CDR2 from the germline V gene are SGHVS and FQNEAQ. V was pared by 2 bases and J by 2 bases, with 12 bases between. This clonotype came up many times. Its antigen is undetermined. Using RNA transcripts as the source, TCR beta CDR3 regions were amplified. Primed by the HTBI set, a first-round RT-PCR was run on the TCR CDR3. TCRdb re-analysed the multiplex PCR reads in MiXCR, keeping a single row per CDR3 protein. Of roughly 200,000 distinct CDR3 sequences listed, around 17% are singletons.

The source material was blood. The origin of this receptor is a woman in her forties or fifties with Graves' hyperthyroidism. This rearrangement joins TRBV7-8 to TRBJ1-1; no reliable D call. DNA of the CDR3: TGTGCCAGCAGCTTAATCGGCGGACTAAACACTGAAGCTTTCTTT. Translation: CASSLIGGLNTEAFF.